This record looks at one T cell receptor beta chain sequence and its context. Time point noted: pretreatment peripheral blood. This sample was taken from a study of PD-L1 blockade in urothelial cancer. Libraries were prepared by immunoSEQ multiplex PCR; TCRdb keeps only in-frame clonotypes and omits some of them. Here the sample spans about 95,000 clones, 90% being singletons. The sequences come from PBMCs, collected around atezolizumab (anti-PD-L1) treatment. This TCR came from a man aged 55 to 69 with urothelial cancer.

CDR3: CSVAAADEQFF. The CDR3 region has the DNA TGCAGCGTCGCAGCGGCGGATGAGCAGTTCTTC. The chain joins TRBV29-1 to TRBJ2-1; a possible D gene is TRBD2 (5 bases). This CDR3 is 11 amino acids long. CDR1 is SQVTM, CDR2 ANQGSEA, per germline. With 6 bases removed from V and 8 bases from J, the gap between germline ends came to 11 bases.